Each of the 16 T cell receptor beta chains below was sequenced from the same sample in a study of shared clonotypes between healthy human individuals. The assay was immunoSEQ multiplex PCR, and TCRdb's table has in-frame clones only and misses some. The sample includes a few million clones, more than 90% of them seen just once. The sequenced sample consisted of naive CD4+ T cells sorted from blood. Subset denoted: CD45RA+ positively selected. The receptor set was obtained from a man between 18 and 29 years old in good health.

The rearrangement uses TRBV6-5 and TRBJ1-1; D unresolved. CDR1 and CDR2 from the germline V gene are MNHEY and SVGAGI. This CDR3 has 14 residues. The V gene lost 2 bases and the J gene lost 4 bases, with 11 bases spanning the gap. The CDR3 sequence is CASSYGYRGTEAFF. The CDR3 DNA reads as TGTGCCAGCAGTTACGGGTATCGAGGCACTGAAGCTTTCTTT.

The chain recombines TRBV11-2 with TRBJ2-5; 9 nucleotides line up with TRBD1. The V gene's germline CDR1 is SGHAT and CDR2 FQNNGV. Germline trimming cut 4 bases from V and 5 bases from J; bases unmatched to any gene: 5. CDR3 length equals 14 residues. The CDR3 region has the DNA TGTGCCAGCAGCTCCGGGACAGGGATTGAGACCCAGTACTTC. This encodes CASSSGTGIETQYF.

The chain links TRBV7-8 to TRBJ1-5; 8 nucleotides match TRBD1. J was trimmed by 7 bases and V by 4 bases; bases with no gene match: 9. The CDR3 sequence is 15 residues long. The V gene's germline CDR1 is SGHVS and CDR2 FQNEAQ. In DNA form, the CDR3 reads TGTGCCAGCAGCTCTGTTGGGACAGGACTGCAGCCCCAGCATTTT. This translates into CASSSVGTGLQPQHF.

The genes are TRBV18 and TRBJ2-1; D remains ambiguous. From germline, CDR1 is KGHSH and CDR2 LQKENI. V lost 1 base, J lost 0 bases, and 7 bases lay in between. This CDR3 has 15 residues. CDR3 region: CASSPQAVSYNEQFF. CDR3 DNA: TGTGCCAGCTCACCACAGGCTGTCTCCTACAATGAGCAGTTCTTC.

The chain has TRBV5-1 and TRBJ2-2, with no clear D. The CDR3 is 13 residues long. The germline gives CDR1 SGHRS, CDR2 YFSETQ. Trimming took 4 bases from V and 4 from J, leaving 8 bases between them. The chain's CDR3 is CASSPIGTGELFF. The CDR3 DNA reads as TGCGCCAGCAGCCCCATAGGCACCGGGGAGCTGTTTTTT. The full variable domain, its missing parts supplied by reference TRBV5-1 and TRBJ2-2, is KAGVTQTPRYLIKTRGQQVTLSCSPISGHRSVSWYQQTPGQGLQFLFEYFSETQRNKGNFPGRFSGRQFSNSRSEMNVSTLELGDSALYLCASSPIGTGELFFGEGSRLTVL.

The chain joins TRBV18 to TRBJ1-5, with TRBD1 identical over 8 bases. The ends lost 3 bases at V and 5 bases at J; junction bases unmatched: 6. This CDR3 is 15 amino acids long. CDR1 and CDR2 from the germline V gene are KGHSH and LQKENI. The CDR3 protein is CASSPRDRRDQPQHF. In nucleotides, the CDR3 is TGTGCCAGCTCACCGAGGGACAGGAGGGATCAGCCCCAGCATTTT.

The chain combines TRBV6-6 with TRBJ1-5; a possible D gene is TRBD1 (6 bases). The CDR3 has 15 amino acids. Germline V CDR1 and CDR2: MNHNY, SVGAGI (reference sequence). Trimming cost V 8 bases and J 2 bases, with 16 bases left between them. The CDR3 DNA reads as TGTGCCAGCCGTGCAGGGGCTGGGGGCAATCAGCCCCAGCATTTT. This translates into CASRAGAGGNQPQHF.

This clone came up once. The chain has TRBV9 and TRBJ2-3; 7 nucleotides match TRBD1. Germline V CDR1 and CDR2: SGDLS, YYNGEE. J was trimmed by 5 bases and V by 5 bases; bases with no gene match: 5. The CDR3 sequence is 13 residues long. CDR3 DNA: TGTGCCAGCAGAAGGACAGGAGGAGATACGCAGTATTTT. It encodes CASRRTGGDTQYF. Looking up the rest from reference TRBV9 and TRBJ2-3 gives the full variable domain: DSGVTQTPKHLITATGQRVTLRCSPRSGDLSVYWYQQSLDQGLQFLIQYYNGEERAKGNILERFSAQQFPDLHSELNLSSLELGDSALYFCASRRTGGDTQYFGPGTRLTVL.

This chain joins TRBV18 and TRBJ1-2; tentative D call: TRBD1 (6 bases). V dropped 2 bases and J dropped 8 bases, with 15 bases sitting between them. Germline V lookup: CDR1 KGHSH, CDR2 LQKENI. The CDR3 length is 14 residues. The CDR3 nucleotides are TGTGCCAGCTCACCATTTCGGGGGGCGGAGGGCTACACCTTC. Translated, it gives CASSPFRGAEGYTF.

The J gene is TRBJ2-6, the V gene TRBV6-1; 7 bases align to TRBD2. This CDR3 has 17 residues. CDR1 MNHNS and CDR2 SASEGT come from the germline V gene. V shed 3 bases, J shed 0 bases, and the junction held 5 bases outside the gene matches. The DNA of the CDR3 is TGTGCCAGCAGTGACCAAGCGGGGAGCTCTGGGGCCAACGTCCTGACTTTC. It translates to CASSDQAGSSGANVLTF.

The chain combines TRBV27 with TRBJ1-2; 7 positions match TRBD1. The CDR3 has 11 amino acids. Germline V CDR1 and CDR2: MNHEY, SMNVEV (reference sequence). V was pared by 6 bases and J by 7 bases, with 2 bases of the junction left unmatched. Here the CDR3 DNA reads TGTGCCAGCAGAGACAGGGCTGGCTACACCTTC. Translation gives CASRDRAGYTF.

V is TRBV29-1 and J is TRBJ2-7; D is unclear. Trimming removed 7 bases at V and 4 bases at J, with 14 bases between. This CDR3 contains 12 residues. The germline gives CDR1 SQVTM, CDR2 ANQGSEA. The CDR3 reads CSAGPRRYEQYF. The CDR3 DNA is TGCAGCGCTGGACCCCGGAGATACGAGCAGTACTTC.

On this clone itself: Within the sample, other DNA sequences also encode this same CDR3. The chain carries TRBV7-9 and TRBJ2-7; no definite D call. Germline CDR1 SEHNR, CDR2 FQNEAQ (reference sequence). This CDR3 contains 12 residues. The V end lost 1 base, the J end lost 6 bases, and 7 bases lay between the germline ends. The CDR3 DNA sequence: TGTGCCAGCAGCTTAGACTACGTCGAGCAGTACTTC. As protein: CASSLDYVEQYF.

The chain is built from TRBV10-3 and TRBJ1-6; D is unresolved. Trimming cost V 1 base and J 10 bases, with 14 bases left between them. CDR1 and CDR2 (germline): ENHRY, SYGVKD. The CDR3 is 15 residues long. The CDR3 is CAISEFSQAGSPLHF. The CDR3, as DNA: TGTGCCATCAGTGAGTTTAGTCAGGCCGGGTCACCCCTCCACTTT.

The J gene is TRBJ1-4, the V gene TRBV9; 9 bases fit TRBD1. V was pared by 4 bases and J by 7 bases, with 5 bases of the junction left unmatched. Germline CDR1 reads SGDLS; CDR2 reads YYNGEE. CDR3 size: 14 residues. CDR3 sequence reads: CASSPRQGGEKLFF. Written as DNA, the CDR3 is TGTGCCAGCAGCCCCCGACAGGGGGGTGAAAAACTGTTTTTT.

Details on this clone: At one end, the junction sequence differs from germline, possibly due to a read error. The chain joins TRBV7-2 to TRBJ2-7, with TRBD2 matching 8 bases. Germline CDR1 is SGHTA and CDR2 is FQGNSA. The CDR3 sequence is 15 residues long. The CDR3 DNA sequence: TGTGCCAGCACCTTAGAGGGGACTAGGAGGTACGAGCAGTACTTC. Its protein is CASTLEGTRRYEQYF.